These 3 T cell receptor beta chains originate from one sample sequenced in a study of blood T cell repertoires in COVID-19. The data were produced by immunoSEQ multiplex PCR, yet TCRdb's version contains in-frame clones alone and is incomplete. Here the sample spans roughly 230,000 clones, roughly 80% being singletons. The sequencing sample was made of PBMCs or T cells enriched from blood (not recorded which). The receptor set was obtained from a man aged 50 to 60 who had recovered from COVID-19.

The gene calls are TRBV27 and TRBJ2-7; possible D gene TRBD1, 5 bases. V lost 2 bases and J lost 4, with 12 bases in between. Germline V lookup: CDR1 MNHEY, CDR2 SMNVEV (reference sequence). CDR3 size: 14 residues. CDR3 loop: CASSLQGVSYEQYF. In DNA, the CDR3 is TGTGCCAGCAGTTTACAAGGGGTGAGTTACGAGCAGTACTTC.

For the CDR3, the DNA is TGTGCCAGCAGCTTAGACGGGGGAAGGGAGACCCAGTACTTC. This encodes CASSLDGGRETQYF. The genes are TRBV7-8 and TRBJ2-5, with D perhaps TRBD2 (6 bases). The V gene lost 1 base and the J gene lost 5 bases, with 11 bases spanning the gap. Per the germline V gene, CDR1 is SGHVS and CDR2 is FQNEAQ. This CDR3 region has 14 residues.

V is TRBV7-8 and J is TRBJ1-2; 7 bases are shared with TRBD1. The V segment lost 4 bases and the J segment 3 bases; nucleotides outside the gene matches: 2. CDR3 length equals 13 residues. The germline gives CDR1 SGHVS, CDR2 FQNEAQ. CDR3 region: CASSSGQDYGYTF. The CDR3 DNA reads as TGTGCCAGCAGCTCCGGACAGGACTATGGCTACACCTTC.